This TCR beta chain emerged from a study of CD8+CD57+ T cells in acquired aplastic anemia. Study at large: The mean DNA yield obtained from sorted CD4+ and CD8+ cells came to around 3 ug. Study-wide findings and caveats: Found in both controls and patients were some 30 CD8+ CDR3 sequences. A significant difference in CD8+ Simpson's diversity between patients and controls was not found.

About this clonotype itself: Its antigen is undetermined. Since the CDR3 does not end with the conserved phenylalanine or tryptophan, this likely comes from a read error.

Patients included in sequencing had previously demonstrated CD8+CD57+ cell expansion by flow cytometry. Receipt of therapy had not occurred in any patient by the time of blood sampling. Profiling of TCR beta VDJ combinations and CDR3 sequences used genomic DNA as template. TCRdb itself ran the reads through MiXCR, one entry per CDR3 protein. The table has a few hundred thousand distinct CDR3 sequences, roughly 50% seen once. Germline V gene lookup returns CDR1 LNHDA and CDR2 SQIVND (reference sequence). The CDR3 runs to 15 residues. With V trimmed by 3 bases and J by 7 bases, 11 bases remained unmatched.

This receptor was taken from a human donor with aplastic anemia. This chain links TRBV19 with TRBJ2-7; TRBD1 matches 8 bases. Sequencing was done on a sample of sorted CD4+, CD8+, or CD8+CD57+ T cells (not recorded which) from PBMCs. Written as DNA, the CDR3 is TGTGCCAGTAGTATTAGACAGGGGCTCTACAATGAGCAGTACCTC. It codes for CASSIRQGLYNEQYL.